The clone carrying this T cell receptor (beta chain) was found many times. The antigen remains undetermined. For sequencing, patients were chosen who had shown expansion of CD8+CD57+ cells by flow cytometry. TCR beta VDJ and CDR3 profiling used genomic DNA as template. Each CDR3 protein is one row after TCRdb ran MiXCR on the reads. The sample yields 170,000 or so distinct CDR3 sequences, about 50% seen once. Looked up from germline, CDR1 is MGHRA and CDR2 is YSYEKL. Trimming pared 4 bases from V and 7 bases from J, leaving 14 bases between. The CDR3 sequence is 14 residues long. This record comes from a study of CD8+CD57+ T cells in acquired aplastic anemia. Findings and caveats of the study: Patients and controls were found to share twenty-nine CD8+ CDR3 sequences.

The sequence was collected from a human donor with aplastic anemia. The chain combines TRBV4-1 with TRBJ2-1; tentatively, D is TRBD1 (7 bases). Sequencing was done on a sample of sorted CD4+, CD8+, or CD8+CD57+ T cells (not recorded which) from PBMCs. For the CDR3, the DNA is TGCGCCAGCAGCCGGGGCAGGGGGGTGAATGAGCAGTTCTTC. This encodes CASSRGRGVNEQFF.